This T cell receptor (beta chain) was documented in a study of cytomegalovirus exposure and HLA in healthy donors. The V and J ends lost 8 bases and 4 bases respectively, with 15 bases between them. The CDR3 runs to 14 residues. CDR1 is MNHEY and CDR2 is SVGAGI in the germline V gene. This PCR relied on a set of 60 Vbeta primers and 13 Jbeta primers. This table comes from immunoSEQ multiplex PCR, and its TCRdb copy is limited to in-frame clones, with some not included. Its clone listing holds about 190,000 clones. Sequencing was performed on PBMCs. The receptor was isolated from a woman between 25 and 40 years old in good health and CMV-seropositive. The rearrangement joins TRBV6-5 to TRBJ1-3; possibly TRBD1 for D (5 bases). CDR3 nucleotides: TGTGCCAGCTCCCAGCAGGGATCAGGAAACACCATATATTTT. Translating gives CASSQQGSGNTIYF.